The rows below give T cell receptor beta chains drawn from one sample of a study of blood T cell repertoires in COVID-19. TCRdb keeps only in-frame clones here, not all; method: immunoSEQ multiplex PCR. The sample lists approximately 670,000 clones, 90% occurring once. Sequencing was done on a sample of peripheral blood. The receptor set was obtained from a woman aged 18-29 years with acute or convalescent COVID-19. Each CDR3 is given with its conserved first and last residue. The D gene is left open where the match is weak. Not every row has a clone size; where given, it reads once, few, many or a size class.

CDR3 protein: CASSEQNHEKLFF; CDR3 DNA: TGTGCCAGCAGTGAACAGAACCATGAAAAACTGTTTTTT; J gene: TRBJ1-4; V gene: TRBV12-3/TRBV12-4; D gene: .; clone size: .
CDR3 protein: CASSPGQGDHQETQYF; CDR3 DNA: TGTGCCAGTAGTCCAGGACAGGGCGACCACCAAGAGACCCAGTACTTC; J gene: TRBJ2-5; V gene: TRBV19; D gene: TRBD1; clone size: once
CDR3 protein: CASSSGLAVDTQYF; CDR3 DNA: TGCGCCAGCAGCTCGGGACTAGCGGTAGATACGCAGTATTTT; J gene: TRBJ2-3; V gene: TRBV5-1; D gene: TRBD2; clone size: .
CDR3 protein: CSVDSESGELFF; CDR3 DNA: TGCAGCGTTGATAGCGAGTCCGGGGAGCTGTTTTTT; J gene: TRBJ2-2; V gene: TRBV29-1; D gene: .; clone size: .
CDR3 protein: CASSQVMADTEAFF; CDR3 DNA: TGCGCCAGCAGCCAAGTGATGGCGGACACTGAAGCTTTCTTT; J gene: TRBJ1-1; V gene: TRBV4-1; D gene: .; clone size: .
CDR3 protein: CASSQGGSGDYNEQFF; CDR3 DNA: TGTGCCAGCAGCCAAGGAGGTAGCGGGGATTACAATGAGCAGTTCTTC; J gene: TRBJ2-1; V gene: TRBV4-2; D gene: TRBD2; clone size: .
CDR3 protein: CASSYPGGSNQPQHF; CDR3 DNA: TGTGCCAGCAGTTACCCAGGGGGGAGCAATCAGCCCCAGCATTTT; J gene: TRBJ1-5; V gene: TRBV6-2/TRBV6-3; D gene: TRBD1; clone size: .
CDR3 protein: CASSPGPYGYTF; CDR3 DNA: TGTGCCAGCAGTCCGGGTCCTTATGGCTACACCTTC; J gene: TRBJ1-2; V gene: TRBV12-3/TRBV12-4; D gene: .; clone size: .
CDR3 protein: CASSLSGGFADTQYF; CDR3 DNA: TGTGCCAGCAGCCTTAGCGGGGGGTTCGCAGATACGCAGTATTTT; J gene: TRBJ2-3; V gene: TRBV3-1/TRBV3-2; D gene: TRBD2; clone size: .
CDR3 protein: CASSVDVGRTDTQYF; CDR3 DNA: TGTGCCAGCAGCGTAGATGTGGGGCGCACAGATACGCAGTATTTT; J gene: TRBJ2-3; V gene: TRBV9; D gene: .; clone size: .
CDR3 protein: CASSPGDRFLNYGYTF; CDR3 DNA: TGCGCCAGCAGCCCGGGGGACAGGTTCCTTAACTATGGCTACACCTTC; J gene: TRBJ1-2; V gene: TRBV5-1; D gene: TRBD1; clone size: .
CDR3 protein: CASSDTASGPQHF; CDR3 DNA: TGTGCCAGCAGTGACACCGCCAGCGGTCCCCAGCATTTT; J gene: TRBJ1-5; V gene: TRBV6-4; D gene: .; clone size: .
CDR3 protein: CASSSERQGSYGYTF; CDR3 DNA: TGTGCCAGCAGCTCAGAGAGGCAGGGAAGCTATGGCTACACCTTC; J gene: TRBJ1-2; V gene: TRBV21-1; D gene: .; clone size: few
CDR3 protein: CASSQVISRSPETQYF; CDR3 DNA: TGTGCCAGCAGCCAAGTTATATCGCGAAGCCCGGAGACCCAGTACTTC; J gene: TRBJ2-5; V gene: TRBV4-2; D gene: .; clone size: .
CDR3 protein: CASSHFRTAQDGYTF; CDR3 DNA: TGTGCCAGCAGTCACTTCAGGACAGCCCAAGATGGCTACACCTTC; J gene: TRBJ1-2; V gene: TRBV6-6; D gene: .; clone size: .
CDR3 protein: CASSLRQGGFEQYF; CDR3 DNA: TGTGCCAGCAGTTTAAGGCAGGGAGGGTTCGAGCAGTACTTC; J gene: TRBJ2-7; V gene: TRBV27; D gene: TRBD2; clone size: .
CDR3 protein: CASRIQSTDTQYF; CDR3 DNA: TGTGCCAGCAGAATTCAGTCCACAGATACGCAGTATTTT; J gene: TRBJ2-3; V gene: TRBV28; D gene: .; clone size: .
CDR3 protein: CASKARQDLTSTDTQYF; CDR3 DNA: TGTGCCAGTAAGGCGCGACAGGACTTAACTAGCACAGATACGCAGTATTTT; J gene: TRBJ2-3; V gene: TRBV27; D gene: .; clone size: .